Following are 32 T cell receptor beta chains from one sample sequenced in a study of shared clonotypes between healthy human individuals. Data came from immunoSEQ multiplex PCR; TCRdb stores just in-frame clones and leaves some out. Of over 400,000 clones in the sample, 81% are singletons; the top ten hold about 13%. Material for sequencing was PBMCs. These receptors came from a woman aged 40 to 50 in good health. Some clones in this sample may be carry-over from other donors' samples.

This chain joins TRBV5-1 and TRBJ2-5, with D tentatively TRBD2 (6 bases). Near its end, the DNA agrees better with TRBJ2-7, so the J call may be wrong. The CDR3 runs to 14 residues. Germline values: CDR1 SGHRS, CDR2 YFSETQ. CDR3 bases: TGCGCCAGCAGCTTGGGACGGGAGCGATACGAGCAGTACTTC. Amino acid sequence: CASSLGRERYEQYF.

This clone was picked up one time. The chain joins TRBV5-6 to TRBJ2-5, with 9 bases lining up with TRBD2. Germline CDR1 is SGHDT and CDR2 is YYEEEE. J was trimmed by 5 bases and V by 4 bases; bases with no gene match: 6. This CDR3 contains 14 residues. CDR3 protein: CASSPLAGRETQYF. The CDR3, as DNA: TGTGCCAGCAGCCCCCTAGCGGGGCGGGAGACCCAGTACTTC.

Many counts were recorded for this clone. The rearrangement joins TRBV5-4 to TRBJ2-6, with D hard to call. V was trimmed by 4 bases and J by 0 bases, leaving 8 bases between them. This CDR3 has 15 residues. The germline V gene encodes CDR1 SGHNT and CDR2 YYREEE (reference sequence). This CDR3 reads CASSIHSSGANVLTF. Written as DNA, the CDR3 is TGTGCCAGCAGCATCCACAGCTCTGGGGCCAACGTCCTGACTTTC.

V gene TRBV5-1 combines with J gene TRBJ2-1, with 8 bases matching TRBD2. This CDR3 is built from 15 residues. V was clipped by 0 bases and J by 3 bases; unmatched bases: 2. Per germline, CDR1 SGHRS and CDR2 YFSETQ. The chain's CDR3 is CASSLASGLYNEQFF. The CDR3 nucleotides read TGCGCCAGCAGCTTGGCTAGCGGGCTCTACAATGAGCAGTTCTTC.

The chain couples TRBV7-3 to TRBJ2-3; TRBD2 agrees at 12 bases. Germline V gives CDR1 SGHTA, CDR2 FQGTGA. With 1 base clipped from V and 6 bases from J, the junction kept 5 bases outside the gene matches. This CDR3 contains 16 residues. CDR3 residues: CASSLNLAGGLDTQYF. CDR3 DNA sequence: TGTGCCAGCAGCTTAAATCTAGCGGGAGGGCTCGATACGCAGTATTTT.

The chain employs TRBV7-2 and TRBJ2-7, with D maybe TRBD1 (6 bases). Germline V gene sequence: CDR1 SGHTA, CDR2 FQGNSA. The CDR3 loop spans 13 amino acids. The ends were cut back, 5 bases at V and 3 bases at J, with 11 bases in the middle. CDR3 residues: CASSRDMNYEQYF. CDR3 coding DNA: TGTGCCAGCAGCCGGGACATGAACTACGAGCAGTACTTC.

The CDR3 DNA follows: TGTGCCAGTAGTATCGGGCAGGGTTTGAACTATGGCTACACCTTC. Its protein is CASSIGQGLNYGYTF. J is TRBJ1-2 and V is TRBV19, with TRBD1 as a possible D gene (5 bases). CDR1 is LNHDA, CDR2 SQIVND, per germline (reference sequence). The CDR3 contains 15 residues. Trimming stripped 3 bases from V and 2 bases from J, with 13 bases between.

The chain couples TRBV6-6 to TRBJ1-2; TRBD1 aligns across 7 bases. This CDR3 is 15 amino acids long. Germline assignment: CDR1 MNHNY and CDR2 SVGAGI (reference sequence). The trim removed 10 bases at V and 3 bases at J, leaving 14 bases unmatched. The CDR3 bases are TGTGCCACCGCTCCCACAGGGGAATGGGACTATGGCTACACCTTC. It codes for CATAPTGEWDYGYTF.

This chain connects TRBV19 to TRBJ1-2; D may be TRBD1 (6 bases). The CDR3 is 17 amino acids. In germline, CDR1 is LNHDA, CDR2 SQIVND (reference sequence). V was clipped by 3 bases and J by 2 bases, with 19 bases between them. In nucleotides, the CDR3 is TGTGCCAGTAGTATTTACGGGACGGCCACAGGGAACTATGGCTACACCTTC. Translated: CASSIYGTATGNYGYTF.

This clone appeared once. The chain uses TRBV4-3 and TRBJ2-7, with D possibly being TRBD2 (5 bases). CDR1 and CDR2 from the germline V gene are LGHNA and YSLEER. CDR3 length equals 18 residues. With 1 base removed from V and 2 bases from J, the gap between germline ends came to 21 bases. Here the CDR3 DNA reads TGCGCCAGCAGCCAAGGTTGGGAACCGGGGTCAAGGGCCTACGAGCAGTACTTC. Protein: CASSQGWEPGSRAYEQYF.

The J gene is TRBJ2-5, the V gene TRBV18, with 7 positions matching TRBD1. Germline V CDR1 and CDR2: KGHSH, LQKENI. The CDR3 sequence is 12 residues long. Trimming cost V 5 bases and J 4 bases; bases outside gene matches: 1. CDR3 bases: TGTGCCAGCTCATGGGACAGAGAGACCCAGTACTTC. It specifies CASSWDRETQYF. The full variable domain, with the rest looked up from reference TRBV18 and TRBJ2-5, is NAGVMQNPRHLVRRRGQEARLRCSPMKGHSHVYWYRQLPEEGLKFMVYLQKENIIDESGMPKERFSAEFPKEGPSILRIQQVVRGDSAAYFCASSWDRETQYFGPGTRLLVL.

In this sample, this clone turned up once. This chain connects TRBV4-1 to TRBJ2-1, with TRBD2 matching 14 bases. V trimming: 4 bases; J trimming: 7 bases; junction bases outside the gene matches: 6. The CDR3 spans 16 residues. Germline V gene data show CDR1 as MGHRA and CDR2 as YSYEKL. In DNA form, the CDR3 reads TGCGCCAGCAGCCTTCTAGGGACTAGCGGGAGAAATGAGCAGTTCTTC. It translates to CASSLLGTSGRNEQFF.

The genes are TRBV5-4 and TRBJ2-3; TRBD2 aligns across 16 bases. CDR3 size: 17 residues. V was clipped by 4 bases and J by 4 bases; unmatched bases: 6. CDR1 is SGHNT and CDR2 is YYREEE in the germline V gene (reference sequence). CDR3 sequence reads: CASSPGTSGRAADTQYF. For the CDR3, the DNA is TGTGCCAGCAGCCCCGGGACTAGCGGGAGGGCCGCAGATACGCAGTATTTT. The full variable domain, with the rest looked up from reference TRBV5-4 and TRBJ2-3, is ETGVTQSPTHLIKTRGQQVTLRCSSQSGHNTVSWYQQALGQGPQFIFQYYREEENGRGNFPPRFSGLQFPNYSSELNVNALELDDSALYLCASSPGTSGRAADTQYFGPGTRLTVL.

The J gene is TRBJ2-7, the V gene TRBV6-1; D may be TRBD1 (5 bases). This CDR3 has 14 residues. Germline CDR1 and CDR2: MNHNS and SASEGT. Trimming stripped 7 bases from V and 3 bases from J, with 16 bases between. The CDR3 here is CASILDTDFYEQYF. The DNA of the CDR3 is TGTGCCAGCATCTTGGACACGGATTTCTACGAGCAGTACTTC.

This clone was counted a single time. The V and J genes are TRBV28 and TRBJ2-1; D unresolved. The CDR3 contains 13 residues. V was shortened by 4 bases and J by 5 bases, with 9 bases between the two germline ends. Germline V lookup: CDR1 MDHEN, CDR2 SYDVKM. CDR3: CASSSTGHNEQFF. The CDR3 region has the DNA TGTGCCAGCAGTTCGACGGGCCACAATGAGCAGTTCTTC.

This rearrangement joins TRBV2 to TRBJ2-5, with unresolved D. CDR1 is SNHLY and CDR2 is FYNNEI in the germline V gene. V lost 11 bases, J lost 5 bases, and 9 bases lay in between. There are 10 residues in the CDR3. CDR3 amino acids: CASGIETQYF. The CDR3 DNA reads TGTGCCTCCGGTATCGAGACCCAGTACTTC.

The J gene is TRBJ2-1, the V gene TRBV10-1; TRBD2 matches at 9 bases. Unmatched junction bases numbered 5, after V lost 3 bases and J lost 5 bases. CDR3 size: 15 residues. Germline V gene lookup returns CDR1 WNHNN and CDR2 SYGVQD (reference sequence). CDR3 bases: TGCGCCAGCAGTGATCCTAGCGGGGTCAACAATGAGCAGTTCTTC. Translating gives CASSDPSGVNNEQFF.

The chain has TRBV5-1 and TRBJ1-1; D gene unclear. This CDR3 has 15 amino acids. Looked up from germline, CDR1 is SGHRS and CDR2 is YFSETQ. Trimming pared 0 bases from V and 0 bases from J, leaving 9 bases between. CDR3 in DNA: TGCGCCAGCAGCTTGGGGGCGGGATTGAACACTGAAGCTTTCTTT. Translation gives CASSLGAGLNTEAFF.

This CDR3 reads CASSSSGGGGYNEQFF. CDR3 DNA sequence: TGCGCCAGCAGCTCCTCGGGTGGCGGAGGCTACAATGAGCAGTTCTTC. V is TRBV5-1 and J is TRBJ2-1, with D perhaps matching TRBD2 (5 bases). The CDR3 loop spans 16 amino acids. V lost 3 bases and J lost 3, with 16 bases in between. Germline lookup yields CDR1 SGHRS and CDR2 YFSETQ.

The chain links TRBV7-6 to TRBJ2-7; 8 bases map to TRBD2. CDR3 length: 15 amino acids. V gave up 1 base and J gave up 4 bases; unmatched junction bases: 6. In germline, CDR1 is SGHVS, CDR2 FNYEAQ. CDR3 protein: CASSLVSGSGYEQYF. CDR3 DNA: TGTGCCAGCAGCTTAGTCAGCGGGAGCGGGTACGAGCAGTACTTC.

A word on this clone: This is likely an artifact of a read error, given a far larger clone one base away. The chain uses TRBV19 and TRBJ2-2, with D possibly TRBD1 on 6 matching bases. Germline CDR1 is LNHDA and CDR2 is SQIVND (reference sequence). This CDR3 has 15 residues. The CDR3 is CASSTPGQGTVELFF. The CDR3 DNA reads as TGTGCCAGTAGTACCCCGGGACAAGGAACCGTGGAGCTGTTTTTT.

As regards this clone: A far larger clone is a single base away, which makes a read error likely. CDR3 sequence reads: CAWSGTRWETQYF. The CDR3 bases are TGTGCCTGGAGCGGGACTCGATGGGAGACCCAGTACTTC. The rearrangement joins TRBV30 to TRBJ2-5, with a weak D call TRBD2 (6 bases). This CDR3 is built from 13 residues. With 3 bases removed from V and 5 bases from J, the gap between germline ends came to 13 bases. Germline V lookup: CDR1 GTSNPN, CDR2 SVGIG (reference sequence). Using reference TRBV30 and TRBJ2-5 for the parts outside the CDR3, the full variable domain is SQTIHQWPATLVQPVGSPLSLECTVEGTSNPNLYWYRQAAGRGLQLLFYSVGIGQISSEVPQNLSASRPQDRQFILSSKKLLLSDSGFYLCAWSGTRWETQYFGPGTRLLVL.

The chain joins TRBV27 to TRBJ2-7; possible D gene TRBD1, 5 bases. The CDR3 covers 13 residues. The germline V gene has CDR1 MNHEY and CDR2 SMNVEV (reference sequence). Trimming took off 5 bases at V and 1 base at J, with 9 bases between the two ends. The CDR3 sequence: CASSTTESYEQYF. In nucleotides, the CDR3 is TGTGCCAGCAGTACGACAGAATCCTACGAGCAGTACTTC.

This chain links TRBV5-1 with TRBJ2-3, with D perhaps matching TRBD1 or TRBD2 (5 bases each). V lost 4 bases and J lost 0, with 12 bases in between. Germline CDR1 SGHRS, CDR2 YFSETQ. The CDR3 totals 15 residues. The CDR3, as DNA: TGCGCCAGCAGCCCCGGGGCAGGGAGCACAGATACGCAGTATTTT. Translated, it gives CASSPGAGSTDTQYF.

The rearrangement uses TRBV5-4 and TRBJ1-2; D is undetermined. Germline V lookup: CDR1 SGHNT, CDR2 YYREEE (reference sequence). The CDR3 runs 15 residues. The V gene lost 0 bases and the J gene lost 6 bases, with 15 bases spanning the gap. The CDR3 coding sequence is TGTGCCAGCAGCTTGGGGCCGGGAGGGTTAAATGGCTACACCTTC. Translating gives CASSLGPGGLNGYTF.

The chain has TRBV5-6 and TRBJ2-5, with 7 bases matching TRBD2. Germline V gene lookup returns CDR1 SGHDT and CDR2 YYEEEE. The CDR3 contains 12 residues. J was trimmed by 5 bases and V by 2 bases; bases with no gene match: 0. In DNA, the CDR3 is TGTGCCAGCAGCTTCGGGAGGGAGACCCAGTACTTC. Its protein is CASSFGRETQYF.

The chain is built from TRBV28 and TRBJ1-1; D call uncertain. Germline CDR1 and CDR2: MDHEN and SYDVKM. V was clipped by 7 bases and J by 5 bases, with 14 bases between them. The CDR3 is 13 residues long. Here the CDR3 reads CASTPEVGTEAFF. Written as DNA, the CDR3 is TGTGCCAGCACCCCTGAAGTCGGGACTGAAGCTTTCTTT.

Notes on this clone: In the same sample, other DNA sequences code for this CDR3. The V call is TRBV29-1, the J call TRBJ1-2; 8 positions match TRBD1. J gave up 2 bases and V 5 bases, and 7 bases lay outside the gene matches. The CDR3 covers 14 residues. Germline V gene lookup returns CDR1 SQVTM and CDR2 ANQGSEA. The CDR3 nucleotides are TGCAGCGTTATCGCTAGGACAGGGAACTATGGCTACACCTTC. This translates into CSVIARTGNYGYTF.

The rearrangement links TRBV10-3 to TRBJ1-5; 7 positions match TRBD1. Germline assignment: CDR1 ENHRY and CDR2 SYGVKD. Trimming took 11 bases from V and 3 from J; bases not matched to a gene: 7. The CDR3 contains 13 residues. CDR3 in amino acids: CAGSTGINQPQHF. The CDR3 DNA reads as TGTGCCGGCTCGACAGGGATCAATCAGCCCCAGCATTTT.

This chain joins TRBV5-6 and TRBJ2-3; D may be TRBD1 (6 bases). In germline, CDR1 is SGHDT, CDR2 YYEEEE. V was shortened by 0 bases and J by 5 bases, with 16 bases between the two germline ends. This CDR3 spans 16 amino acids. This CDR3 is CASSLESEGDLDTQYF. CDR3 DNA: TGTGCCAGCAGCTTGGAGTCAGAGGGGGATCTAGATACGCAGTATTTT.

The V call is TRBV4-1, the J call TRBJ2-5; 7 bases match TRBD2. J was trimmed by 4 bases and V by 6 bases; bases with no gene match: 17. Looked up from germline, CDR1 is MGHRA and CDR2 is YSYEKL. The CDR3 length is 17 residues. CDR3: CASRLTLMGGPRETQYF. The DNA of the CDR3 is TGCGCCAGCAGGCTTACGCTGATGGGAGGGCCTCGAGAGACCCAGTACTTC.

The chain has TRBV6-1 and TRBJ1-2; D ambiguous. The length of the CDR3 is 13 residues. Germline assignment: CDR1 MNHNS and CDR2 SASEGT. Trimming removed 0 bases at V and 3 bases at J, with 5 bases between. CDR3 bases: TGTGCCAGCAGTGAAGCTAGGTACTATGGCTACACCTTC. It yields the protein CASSEARYYGYTF.